A selection of T cell receptor beta chains follows, all from one sample in a study of regulatory and conventional T cells in RAG deficiency. This table comes from immunoSEQ multiplex PCR, and its TCRdb copy is limited to in-frame clones, with some not included. The sample has about 34,000 clones, 76% seen once. The sample also formed part of further work on regulatory T cells.

The sample was CD4+ effector T cells sorted from blood. The receptors shown here come from a human donor in good health. The CDR3 runs from the conserved cysteine through the conserved F or W. D genes are given only for firm matches.

CDR3 protein	D gene	V gene
CASSEFGGETEAFF	NA	TRBV6-1
CASRPTANYGYTF	NA	TRBV6-5
CASSEGTGAQYF	TRBD1	TRBV2
CASSFSPGATYGYTF	NA	TRBV5-1
CASSSRAALRGYEQFF	NA	TRBV6-5
CASAKGATNEKLFF	NA	TRBV5-1
CASSPGQGARGTNEKLFF	TRBD1	TRBV4-1
CASSQTGERYTEAFF	TRBD1	TRBV9
CASSLGRGGHEQYF	TRBD2	TRBV11-3
CASSYSGSNYGYTF	NA	TRBV6-5
CASSPQRGGDQETQYF	NA	TRBV7-9
CASSLPGGYSYEQYF	TRBD2	TRBV7-2
CASSSRENYGYTF	NA	TRBV5-1
CASSPQRQGDSPLHF	TRBD1	TRBV18